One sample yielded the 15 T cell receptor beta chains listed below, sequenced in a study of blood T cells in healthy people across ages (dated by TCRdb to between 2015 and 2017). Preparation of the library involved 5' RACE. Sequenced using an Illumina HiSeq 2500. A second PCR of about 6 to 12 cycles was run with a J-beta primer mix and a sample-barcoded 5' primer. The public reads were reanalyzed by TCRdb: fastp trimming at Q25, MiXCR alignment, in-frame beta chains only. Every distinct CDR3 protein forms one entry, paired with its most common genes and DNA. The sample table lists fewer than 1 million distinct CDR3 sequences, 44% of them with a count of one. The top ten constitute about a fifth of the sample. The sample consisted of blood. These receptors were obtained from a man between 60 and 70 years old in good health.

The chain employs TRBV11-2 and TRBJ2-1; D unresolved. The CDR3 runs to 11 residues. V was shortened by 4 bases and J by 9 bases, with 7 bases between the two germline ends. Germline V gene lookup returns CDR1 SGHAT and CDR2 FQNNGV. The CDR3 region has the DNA TGTGCCAGCAGCTCTATATCTGAGCAGTTCTTC. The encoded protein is CASSSISEQFF.

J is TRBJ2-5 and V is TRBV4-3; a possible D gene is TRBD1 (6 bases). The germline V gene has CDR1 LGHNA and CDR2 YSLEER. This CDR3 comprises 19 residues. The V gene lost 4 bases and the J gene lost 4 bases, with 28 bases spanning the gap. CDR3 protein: CASSLTLGPGTIGGETQYF. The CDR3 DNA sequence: TGCGCCAGCAGCCTCACCCTAGGTCCCGGGACAATTGGGGGAGAGACCCAGTACTTC.

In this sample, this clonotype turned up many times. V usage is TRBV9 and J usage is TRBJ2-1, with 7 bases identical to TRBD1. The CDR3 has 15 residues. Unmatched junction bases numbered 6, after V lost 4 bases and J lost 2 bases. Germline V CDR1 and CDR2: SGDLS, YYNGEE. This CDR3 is CASSQTGQTYNEQFF. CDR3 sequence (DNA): TGTGCCAGCAGCCAGACGGGACAGACCTACAATGAGCAGTTCTTC.

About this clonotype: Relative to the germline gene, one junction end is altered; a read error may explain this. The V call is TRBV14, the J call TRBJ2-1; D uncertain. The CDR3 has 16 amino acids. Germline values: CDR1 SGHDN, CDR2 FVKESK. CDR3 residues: CAGSQVVGASYNEQFF. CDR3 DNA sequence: TGTGCCGGCAGCCAAGTGGTCGGCGCATCCTACAATGAGCAGTTCTTC.

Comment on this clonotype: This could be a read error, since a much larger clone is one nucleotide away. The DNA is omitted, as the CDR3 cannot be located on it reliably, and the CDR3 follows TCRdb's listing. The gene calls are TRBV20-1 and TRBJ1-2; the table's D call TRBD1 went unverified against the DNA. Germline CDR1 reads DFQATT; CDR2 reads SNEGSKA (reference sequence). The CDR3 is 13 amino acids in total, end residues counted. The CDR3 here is CSAPRGANYGCTF.

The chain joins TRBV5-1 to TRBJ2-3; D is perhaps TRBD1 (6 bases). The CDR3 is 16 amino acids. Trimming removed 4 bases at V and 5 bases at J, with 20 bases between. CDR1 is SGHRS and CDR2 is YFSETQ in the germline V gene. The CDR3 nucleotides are TGCGCCAGCAGCCCCAAGACCGGGTTAGGGGGAGATACGCAGTATTTT. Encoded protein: CASSPKTGLGGDTQYF.

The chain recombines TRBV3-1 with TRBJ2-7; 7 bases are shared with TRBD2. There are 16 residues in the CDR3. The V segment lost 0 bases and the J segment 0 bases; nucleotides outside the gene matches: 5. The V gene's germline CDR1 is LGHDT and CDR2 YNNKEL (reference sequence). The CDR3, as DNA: TGTGCCAGCAGCCAAGATGGGCGGGGGAGCTCCTACGAGCAGTACTTC. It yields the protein CASSQDGRGSSYEQYF.

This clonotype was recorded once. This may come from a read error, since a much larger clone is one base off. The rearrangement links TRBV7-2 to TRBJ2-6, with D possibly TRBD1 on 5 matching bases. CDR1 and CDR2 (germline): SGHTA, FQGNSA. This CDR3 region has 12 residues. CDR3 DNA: TGTGCCAGCAGTGCTGGGGCCAACGTCCCGACTTTC. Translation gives CASSAGANVPTF. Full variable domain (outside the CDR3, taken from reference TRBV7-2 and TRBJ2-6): GAGVSQSPSNKVTEKGKDVELRCDPISGHTALYWYRQSLGQGLEFLIYFQGNSAPDKSGLPSDRFSAERTGGSVSTLTIQRTQQEDSAVYLCASSAGANVPTFGAGSRLTVL.

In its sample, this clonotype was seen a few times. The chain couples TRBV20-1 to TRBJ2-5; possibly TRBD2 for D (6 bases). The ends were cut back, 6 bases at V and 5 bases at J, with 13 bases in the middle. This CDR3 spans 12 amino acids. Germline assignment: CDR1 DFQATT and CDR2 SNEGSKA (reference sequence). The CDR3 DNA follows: TGCAGTGCCCCGGGACTGGTGGAGACCCAGTACTTC. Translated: CSAPGLVETQYF.

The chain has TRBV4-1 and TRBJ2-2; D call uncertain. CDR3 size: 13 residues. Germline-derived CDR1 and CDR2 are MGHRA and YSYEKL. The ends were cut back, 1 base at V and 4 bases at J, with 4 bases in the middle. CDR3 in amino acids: CASSQAFTGELFF. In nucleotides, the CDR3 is TGCGCCAGCAGCCAAGCATTCACCGGGGAGCTGTTTTTT.

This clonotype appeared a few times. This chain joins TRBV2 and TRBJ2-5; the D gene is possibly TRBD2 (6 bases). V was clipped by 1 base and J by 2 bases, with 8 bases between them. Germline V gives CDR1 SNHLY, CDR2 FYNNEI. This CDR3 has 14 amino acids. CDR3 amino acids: CASSEGSGQETQYF. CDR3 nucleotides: TGTGCCAGCAGTGAAGGGAGCGGGCAAGAGACCCAGTACTTC.

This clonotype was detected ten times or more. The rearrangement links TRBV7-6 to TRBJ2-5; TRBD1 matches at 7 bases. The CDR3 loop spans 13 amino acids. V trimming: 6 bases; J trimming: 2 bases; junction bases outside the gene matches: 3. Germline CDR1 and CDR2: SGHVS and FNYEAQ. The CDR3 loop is CASRGTAQETQYF. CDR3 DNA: TGTGCCAGCAGGGGGACAGCTCAAGAGACCCAGTACTTC.

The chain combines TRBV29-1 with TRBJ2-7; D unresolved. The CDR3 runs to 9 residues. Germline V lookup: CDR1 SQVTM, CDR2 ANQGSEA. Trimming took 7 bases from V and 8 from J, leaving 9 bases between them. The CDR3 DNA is TGCAGCGACTCAGGCAAGCAGTACTTC. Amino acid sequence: CSDSGKQYF.

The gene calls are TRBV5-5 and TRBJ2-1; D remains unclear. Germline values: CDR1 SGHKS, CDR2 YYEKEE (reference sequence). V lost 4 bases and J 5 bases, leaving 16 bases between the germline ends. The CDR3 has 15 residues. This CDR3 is CASSQRYNRDNEQFF. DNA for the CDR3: TGTGCCAGCAGCCAGAGGTATAACCGGGACAATGAGCAGTTCTTC.

CDR3 coding DNA: TGTGCCAGCAGTTACTCTGGGTGCTTCCAGTACTTC. This codes for CASSYSGCFQYF. This rearrangement joins TRBV6-2 or TRBV6-3 to TRBJ2-7; D is unclear. The CDR3 length is 12 residues. Germline CDR1 MNHEY, CDR2 SVGEGT. V lost 0 bases to trimming and J lost 10 bases, with 10 bases between them.